The clone carrying this TCR beta chain was detected ten times or more. Its target is not known. Germline V gene data show CDR1 as MNHEY and CDR2 as SMNVEV (reference sequence). Unmatched junction bases numbered 8, after V lost 5 bases and J lost 7 bases. The CDR3 has 15 amino acids. This specimen comes from a study of regulatory T cells in long-lasting Graves disease. Study at large: It was over 5 years of antithyroid drugs, with positive TSH receptor antibodies, that meant persistent Graves' disease. Findings and limits, study-wide: With persistent disease, TRBV28, TRBJ1-2 and TRBJ2-5 were the favored segments. The study found lower TCR diversity in persistent Graves' patients than in newly diagnosed ones.

Time point meaning: persistent/refractory GD, antithyroid drugs over 5 years with positive TRAb. RNA extracted from PBMCs served as the sequencing template. It was by American Thyroid Association guidelines that Graves' disease was diagnosed. Relying on iRepertoire HTBI primers and Arm-PCR of CDR3 regions, the team built TCR beta libraries. One entry per CDR3 protein results from TCRdb running MiXCR on the multiplex PCR reads. The sample includes 400,000 to 500,000 distinct CDR3 sequences, roughly 21% of them seen just once. The genes are TRBV27 and TRBJ2-7; TRBD2 matches 13 bases. This receptor was identified in a female donor with Graves disease. Sequencing was performed on peripheral blood mononuclear cells (PBMCs), taken when the disease was refractory, from a patient treated with antithyroid drugs. As DNA, the CDR3 is TGTGCCAGCAGTCTGCGGACTAGCGGGAGCGGAGAGCAGTACTTC. It translates to CASSLRTSGSGEQYF.